This T cell receptor beta chain was sequenced during a study of T cell repertoires in cytomegalovirus infection (dated by TCRdb to between 2018 and 2020). In terms of the full investigation: Because public TCR beta signatures pointed to carriage of CMV infection together with the matching HLA type, the HLA type of each donor mattered for the analysis.

Paper-wide results and their limitations: In both this cohort and an independent roughly 350-donor cohort, the cumulative frequency of public TCR beta family members distinguished carriers of CMV infection plus the relevant HLA type. In the ex vivo response, HLA-C-restricted CMV-specific TCR beta clonotypes were dominant, and in two of eight donors the single most frequent clonotype came from this HLA-C-restricted group.

Clipping removes 6 bases from V and 5 bases from J, with 6 as the unmatched junction base count. The CDR3 holds 13 amino acids from the cysteine to the phenylalanine. Of all the DNA, just the CDR3 is kept, 39 bases in frame from base 1. The germline V gene encodes CDR1 SQVTM and CDR2 ANQGSEA. In its sample, this clonotype was seen once. The clone's antigen remains unknown. Base qualities are missing; no much larger clone stands one base away. Single-read evidence is weak. Reads for this sample came from an Illumina HiSeq 1500. TCRdb itself trimmed the public reads at Q25 with fastp, ran MiXCR and retained productive beta chains. Here each entry gathers all rows of one CDR3 protein and keeps the most common genes and DNA. This sample has 97,000 or so distinct CDR3 sequences in its table, and 16% of those were observed once. The ten largest clones represent around 8.2% of the sample.

Recombination joined TRBV29-1 with TRBJ2-2; 7 bases in the junction line up with TRBD2. The receptor's source is a human donor in good health (CMV status not recorded). Some clones in this sample may be carry-over from other donors' samples. The sequencing sample was made of PBMCs. The nucleotide sequence is TGCAGCGTAATCACGGGGGGTACCGGGGAGCTGTTTTTT. Its protein product is CSVITGGTGELFF.